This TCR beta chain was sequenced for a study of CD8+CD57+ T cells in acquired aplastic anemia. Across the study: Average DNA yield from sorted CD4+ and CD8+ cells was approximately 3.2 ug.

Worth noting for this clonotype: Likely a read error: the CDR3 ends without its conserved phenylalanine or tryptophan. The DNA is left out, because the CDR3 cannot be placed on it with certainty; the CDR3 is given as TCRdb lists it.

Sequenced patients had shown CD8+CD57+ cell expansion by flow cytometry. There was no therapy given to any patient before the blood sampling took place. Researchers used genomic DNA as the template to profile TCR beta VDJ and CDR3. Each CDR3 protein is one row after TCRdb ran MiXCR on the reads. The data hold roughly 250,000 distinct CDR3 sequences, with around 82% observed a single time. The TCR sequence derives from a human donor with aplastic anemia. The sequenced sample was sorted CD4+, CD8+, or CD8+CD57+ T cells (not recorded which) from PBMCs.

CDR3 in amino acids: CASSLERDGLVYG. The V gene is TRBV7-9, the J gene TRBJ2-3; the listed D gene, TRBD2, was not tested against the DNA. The CDR3 length is 13 residues, termini included. Germline-derived CDR1 and CDR2 are SEHNR and FQNEAQ (reference sequence).